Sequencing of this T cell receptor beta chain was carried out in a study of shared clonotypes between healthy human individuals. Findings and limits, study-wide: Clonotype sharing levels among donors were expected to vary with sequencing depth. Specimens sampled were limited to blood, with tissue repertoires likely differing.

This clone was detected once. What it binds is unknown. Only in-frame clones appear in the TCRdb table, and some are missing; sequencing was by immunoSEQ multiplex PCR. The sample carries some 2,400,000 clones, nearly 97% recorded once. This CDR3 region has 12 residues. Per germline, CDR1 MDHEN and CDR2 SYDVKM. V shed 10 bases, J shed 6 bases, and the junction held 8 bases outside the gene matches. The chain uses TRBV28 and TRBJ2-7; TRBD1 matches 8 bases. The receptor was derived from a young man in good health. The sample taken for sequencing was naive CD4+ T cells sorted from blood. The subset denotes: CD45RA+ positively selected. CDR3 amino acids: CAIRQGAGEQYF. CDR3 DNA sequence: TGTGCCATCCGGCAGGGGGCCGGCGAGCAGTACTTC.